The clone carrying this T cell receptor (beta chain) has just one count. The CDR3 loop spans 15 amino acids. Clones were read by immunoSEQ multiplex PCR, and TCRdb kept only the in-frame ones, dropping some. The table records about 68,000 clones, less than 95% of them present only once. This record belongs to a study of T cell changes during pregnancy in multiple sclerosis. The V call is TRBV12-1, the J call TRBJ1-2; TRBD1, the table's D call, lacks a check against the DNA. TRBV12-1 is a pseudogene locus. Sequenced material: peripheral blood, taken in the third trimester of pregnancy. This clonotype was obtained from a female donor with multiple sclerosis, enrolled in a pregnancy study. CDR3 region: CASSFRGTGGLGYTF. DNA of the CDR3: TGTGCCAGCAGCTTTAGAGGGACAGGGGGCCTGGGCTACACCTTC.